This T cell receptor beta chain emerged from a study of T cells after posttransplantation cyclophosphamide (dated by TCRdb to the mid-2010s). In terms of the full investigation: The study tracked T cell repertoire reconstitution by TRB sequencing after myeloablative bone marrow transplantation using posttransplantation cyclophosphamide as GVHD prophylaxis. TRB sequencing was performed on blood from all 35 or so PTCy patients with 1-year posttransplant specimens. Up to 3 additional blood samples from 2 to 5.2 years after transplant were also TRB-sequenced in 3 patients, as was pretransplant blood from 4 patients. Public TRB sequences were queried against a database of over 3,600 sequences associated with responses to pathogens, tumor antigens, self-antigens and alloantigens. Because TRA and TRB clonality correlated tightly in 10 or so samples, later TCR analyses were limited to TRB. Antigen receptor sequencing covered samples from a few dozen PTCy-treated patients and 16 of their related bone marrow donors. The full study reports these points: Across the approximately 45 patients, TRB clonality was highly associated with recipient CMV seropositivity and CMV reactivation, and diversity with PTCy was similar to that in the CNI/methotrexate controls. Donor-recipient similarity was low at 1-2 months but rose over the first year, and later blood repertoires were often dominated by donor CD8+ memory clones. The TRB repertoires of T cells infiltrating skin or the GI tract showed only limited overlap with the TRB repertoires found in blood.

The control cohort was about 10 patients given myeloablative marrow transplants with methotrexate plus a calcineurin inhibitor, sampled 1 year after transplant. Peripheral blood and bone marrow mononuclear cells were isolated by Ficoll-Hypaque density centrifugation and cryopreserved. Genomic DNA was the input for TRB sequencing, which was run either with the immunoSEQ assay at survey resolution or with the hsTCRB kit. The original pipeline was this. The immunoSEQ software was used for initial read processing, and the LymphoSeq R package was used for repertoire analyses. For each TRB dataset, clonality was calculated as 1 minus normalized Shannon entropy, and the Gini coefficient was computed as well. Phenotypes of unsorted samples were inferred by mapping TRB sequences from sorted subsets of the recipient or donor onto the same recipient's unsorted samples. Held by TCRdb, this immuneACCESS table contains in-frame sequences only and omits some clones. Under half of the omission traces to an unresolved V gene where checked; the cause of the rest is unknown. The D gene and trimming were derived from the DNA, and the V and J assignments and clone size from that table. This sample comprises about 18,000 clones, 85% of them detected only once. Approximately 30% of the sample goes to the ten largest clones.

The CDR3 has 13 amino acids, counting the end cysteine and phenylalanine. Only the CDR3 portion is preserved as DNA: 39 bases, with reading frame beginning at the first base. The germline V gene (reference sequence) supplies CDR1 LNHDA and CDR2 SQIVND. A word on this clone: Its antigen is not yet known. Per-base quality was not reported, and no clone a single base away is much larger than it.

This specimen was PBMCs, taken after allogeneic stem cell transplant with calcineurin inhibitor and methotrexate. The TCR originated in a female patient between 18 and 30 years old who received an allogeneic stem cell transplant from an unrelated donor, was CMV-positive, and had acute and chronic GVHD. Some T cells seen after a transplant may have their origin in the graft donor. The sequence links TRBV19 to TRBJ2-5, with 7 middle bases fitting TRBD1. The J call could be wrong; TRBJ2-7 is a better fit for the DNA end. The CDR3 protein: CASSILDRDEQYF. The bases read TGTGCCAGTAGTATCCTCGACAGGGACGAGCAGTACTTC.